This T cell receptor (beta chain) derives from a study of CD8 T cells in Susac syndrome. The RNA, about 0.5 to 1 ug, was put through reverse transcription using random hexamers. TCRdb itself ran the immunoSEQ multiplex PCR reads through MiXCR, one entry per CDR3 protein. The sample has 250,000 to 350,000 distinct CDR3 sequences; about 88% are singletons. V gave up 5 bases and J gave up 0 bases; unmatched junction bases: 12. The CDR3 loop spans 18 amino acids. The germline V gene encodes CDR1 KGHDR and CDR2 SFDVKD. The sample consisted of CD8+ T cells from PBMCs. The origin of this receptor is a human donor with multiple sclerosis. The J gene is TRBJ1-1, the V gene TRBV24-1; TRBD1 matches at 9 bases. The CDR3 is CATSGHGTGFSMNTEAFF. The CDR3 bases are TGTGCCACCAGTGGCCACGGGACAGGGTTTTCCATGAACACTGAAGCTTTCTTT.